These 4 T cell receptor beta chains originate from one sample sequenced in a study of T-cell reconstitution after alpha-beta-depleted transplantation in children. This sample's TCRbeta library carried unique molecular identifier barcodes. TCRdb itself ran the PCR reads through MiXCR, one entry per CDR3 protein. This sample has about 980,000 distinct CDR3 sequences, with roughly 29% found just once. Sequencing used PBMCs, mostly from graft donor cells, obtained 360 days after TCRalphabeta/CD19-depleted stem cell transplant. The source is a boy less than two years old who had a stem cell transplant for SCID, so the T cells may come from the graft donor.

This clonotype showed up just a few times. The rearrangement joins TRBV10-2 to TRBJ2-4, with 7 bases identical to TRBD2. The germline CDR1 and CDR2 sequences are WSHSY and SAAADI. This CDR3 has 15 amino acids. V was pared by 5 bases and J by 5 bases, with 9 bases of the junction left unmatched. CDR3 amino acids: CASSLSGVIENIQYF. The CDR3 nucleotides read TGCGCCAGCAGTTTAAGCGGGGTCATCGAAAACATTCAGTACTTC.

This clonotype has a handful of counts. The chain has TRBV12-3 or TRBV12-4 and TRBJ2-3, with 7 nucleotides matching TRBD2. The CDR3 is 15 residues long. V lost 3 bases and J lost 4; bases outside the gene matches: 7. The CDR3 reads CASSFAGAPPDTQYF. CDR3 DNA sequence: TGTGCCAGCAGTTTTGCGGGAGCCCCCCCAGATACGCAGTATTTT.

This clonotype has a handful of counts. This sequence joins TRBV12-3 or TRBV12-4 and TRBJ2-3, with D tentatively TRBD2 (6 bases). Trimming pared 6 bases from V and 0 bases from J, leaving 13 bases between. The length of the CDR3 is 15 residues. The CDR3 region has the DNA TGTGCCAGCAGCCTCGGGGGATGGAGCACAGATACGCAGTATTTT. It encodes CASSLGGWSTDTQYF.

This clonotype appeared a few times. The CDR3 sequence: CAISDPGTVTDTQYF. DNA of the CDR3: TGTGCCATCAGTGACCCAGGGACAGTAACGGATACGCAGTATTTT. The chain combines TRBV10-3 with TRBJ2-3, with 7 bases fitting TRBD1. There are 15 residues in the CDR3. V shed 3 bases, J shed 6 bases, and the junction held 9 bases outside the gene matches. Looked up from germline, CDR1 is ENHRY and CDR2 is SYGVKD.